This T cell receptor beta chain stems from a study of CD8 T cells in Susac syndrome (dated 2019 in TCRdb). Context from the whole study: Whether CD8+ T cell activation and differentiation in Susac syndrome was antigen driven was tested using repertoire sequencing. The study compared CD8+ T cell repertoire clonality among about a dozen healthy donors, approximately 14 Susac syndrome patients and fewer than 19 multiple sclerosis patients. What the work shows at the level of the full study, not this receptor alone: The study acknowledged that relatively few individuals were included in the TCR sequencing and HLA analysis.

Concerning this clonotype itself: Its target antigen remains unknown. Nothing much larger sits one base from this clone, and base qualities are not available.

RNA was extracted using the RNeasy kit, and roughly 0.45 to 1 microgram was reverse transcribed with random hexamers. The immunoSEQ multiplex PCR assay, covering 54 Vbeta and 13 Jbeta segments, was used to amplify TCR beta CDR3 regions. To correct PCR amplification bias, a synthetic template baseline was used for both primer optimization and computational correction. On the study's bioinformatics: Reads were annotated to V, D and J genes according to IMGT and were analyzed with immunoSEQ Analyzer, with only productive sequences retained. Clonality was computed as one minus Shannon entropy normalized by log2 of the number of productive unique sequences. For each patient and control, public and private clones were evaluated among the 100 most prevalent clones. Clones were defined as Susac-specific when absent from the healthy and MS cohorts, from about 1,100 published viral clones and from other ImmuneACCESS disease sequences. Clones were called with MiXCR by TCRdb after fastp trimmed the public reads at Q25, and only in-frame beta chains were retained. When rows share a CDR3 protein, they turn into one entry using the most common DNA and genes. TCRdb assigned the V and J calls; the authors' analysis was not used. Present in this sample are roughly 67,000 distinct CDR3 sequences, about 94% of which were seen just once. The top ten constitute around 0.4% of the sample.

Peripheral blood CD8+ and CD4+ T cells from healthy donors, Susac syndrome patients and multiple sclerosis patients were profiled using high-throughput TCR beta sequencing. Multiple sclerosis controls were treatment-naive patients with stable or active relapsing-remitting disease fulfilling revised McDonald criteria. Bulk CD8+ and CD4+ T cells were purified by magnetic negative isolation, whereas CD8+ TEMRA cells were enriched by FACS. Blood was drawn into EDTA tubes, processed within 24 hours, and PBMCs were isolated by density gradient centrifugation. PBMCs intended for TCR sequencing were cryopreserved in liquid nitrogen and were subsequently thawed in a 37 degrees C water bath. A purity of at least 90% was achieved for sorted or isolated CD4+, CD8+ and CD8+ TEMRA cells. Per the germline V gene, SGHVS is the CDR1 and FQNEAQ is the CDR2. From the cysteine through the phenylalanine, the CDR3 covers 17 amino acids. The retained sequence is limited to the CDR3, 51 bases, with the frame set at the first base. V and J are trimmed by 5 bases and 8 bases, and the gene matches miss 14 bases of the junction.

Sequenced material: CD8+ T cells from PBMCs. The sequence is built from TRBV7-8 and TRBJ2-1; 11 central bases correspond to TRBD2. This clonotype was obtained from a human donor with multiple sclerosis. Here the CDR3 is given as CASSPDALAGVVYEQFF. The DNA reads as follows: TGTGCCAGCAGCCCGGACGCACTAGCGGGAGTTGTTTATGAGCAGTTCTTC.